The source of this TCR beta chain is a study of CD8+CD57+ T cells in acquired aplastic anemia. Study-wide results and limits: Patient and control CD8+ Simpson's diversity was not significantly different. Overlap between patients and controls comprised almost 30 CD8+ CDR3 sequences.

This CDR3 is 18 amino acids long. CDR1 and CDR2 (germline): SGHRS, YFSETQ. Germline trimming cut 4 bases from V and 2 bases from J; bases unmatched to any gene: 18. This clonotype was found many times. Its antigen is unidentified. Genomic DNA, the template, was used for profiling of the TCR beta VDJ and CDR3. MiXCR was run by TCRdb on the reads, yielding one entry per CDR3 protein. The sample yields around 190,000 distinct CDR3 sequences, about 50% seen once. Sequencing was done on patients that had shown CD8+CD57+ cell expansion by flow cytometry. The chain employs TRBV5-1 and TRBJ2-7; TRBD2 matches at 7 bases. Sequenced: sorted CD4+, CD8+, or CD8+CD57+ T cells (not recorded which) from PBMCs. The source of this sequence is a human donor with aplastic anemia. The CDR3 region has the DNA TGCGCCAGCAGCCAGGGACCAGCGGGGTCACGCAATCCCTACGAGCAGTACTTC. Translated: CASSQGPAGSRNPYEQYF.